These T cell receptor beta chains were read from a single sample in a study of cytomegalovirus exposure and HLA in healthy donors. The table came from immunoSEQ multiplex PCR; TCRdb's copy has only in-frame clones and leaves some out. The sample has 60,000 or so clones, roughly 80% seen once; the top ten hold 3.3%. Material: PBMCs. These receptor sequences come from a woman in her forties in good health and CMV-seropositive. The CDR3 runs from the conserved cysteine through the conserved F or W. The D gene is left open where the match is weak. Size is stated for part of the rows, as once, few or many counts, or as a class when the clone is expanded.

v_call	j_call	d_call	clone_size	cdr3_nt	cdr3_aa
TRBV15	TRBJ2-2	.	.	TGTGCCACCAGCAGAAGTAGAGGGAGCACCGGGGAGCTGTTTTTT	CATSRSRGSTGELFF
TRBV7-9	TRBJ1-2	TRBD1	.	TGTGCCAGCAGCTCCCGACAGGGGATGAGAGGCTACACCTTC	CASSSRQGMRGYTF
TRBV10-3	TRBJ2-7	.	.	TGTGCCATCAGCAGTCCCTACGAGCAGTACTTC	CAISSPYEQYF
TRBV4-3	TRBJ1-2	.	.	TGCGCCAGCAGCCTCGGGGGGCATGGCTATGGCTACACCTTC	CASSLGGHGYGYTF
TRBV11-2	TRBJ2-1	TRBD2	.	TGTGCCAGCAGCTTCGGTTGGGCGGGGGAAAGCTCCTACAATGAGCAGTTCTTC	CASSFGWAGESSYNEQFF
TRBV7-9	TRBJ1-4	.	.	TGTGCCAGCAGCGTTCCGGAGGGACTAACTAATGAAAAACTGTTTTTT	CASSVPEGLTNEKLFF
TRBV6-1	TRBJ1-5	.	.	TGTGCCAGCAGTGGCACCACAGATCAGCCCCAGCATTTT	CASSGTTDQPQHF
TRBV11-2	TRBJ2-7	.	.	TGTGCCAGCACGGCCTTCGGGGAAGAGCAGTACTTC	CASTAFGEEQYF
TRBV9	TRBJ1-2	TRBD1	.	TGTGCCAGCAGCGTTGGACAGGGACCTGGCTACACCTTC	CASSVGQGPGYTF
TRBV10-1	TRBJ1-1	.	.	TGCGCCAGCAGTCCCCGCCGGGACTGGACTGAAGCTTTCTTT	CASSPRRDWTEAFF
TRBV4-1	TRBJ1-6	.	.	TGCGCCAGCAGCCAAGAGCCTCTAGAGAGCTCCTATAATTCACCCCTCCACTTT	CASSQEPLESSYNSPLHF
TRBV28	TRBJ2-2	TRBD1	.	TGTGCCAGCAGCTCTAGGGGACAGGGTCTACGGACCGGGGAGCTGTTTTTT	CASSSRGQGLRTGELFF
TRBV12-5	TRBJ2-3	TRBD2	.	TGTGCTAGTGGTTTGTCAACAAAGACTAGCGGGGGGGCCGGTCAAGATACGCAGTATTTT	CASGLSTKTSGGAGQDTQYF
TRBV4-1	TRBJ2-5	.	.	TGCGCCAGCAGCCAAGCCACAAGTGCGGGGCAAGAGACCCAGTACTTC	CASSQATSAGQETQYF
TRBV19	TRBJ1-1	.	.	TGTGCCAGTAGTTTTGGGGGCTTCGACACTGAAGCTTTCTTT	CASSFGGFDTEAFF
TRBV10-2	TRBJ2-5	.	.	TGCGCCAGCAGTGATCCAGGGGGGCAAGAGACCCAGTACTTC	CASSDPGGQETQYF
TRBV15	TRBJ2-3	TRBD2	.	TGTGCCACCAGCAGAGATAGAGCAGGGAGGGCAGATACGCAGTATTTT	CATSRDRAGRADTQYF
TRBV7-9	TRBJ1-1	TRBD1	few	TGTGCCAGCAGCCAACAGGGGCCCACTGAAGCTTTCTTT	CASSQQGPTEAFF
TRBV5-1	TRBJ2-1	TRBD2	.	TGCGCCAGCAGCCCAACTAGCGGGGGACACTACAATGAGCAGTTCTTC	CASSPTSGGHYNEQFF
TRBV7-9	TRBJ2-1	.	once	TGTTCCAGCAGCTCTCGGGGAGGAAATGAGCAGTTCTTC	CSSSSRGGNEQFF
TRBV7-2	TRBJ2-3	.	.	TGTGCCAGCAGCTTAGCTTGGGGGGTGGCAGATACGCAGTATTTT	CASSLAWGVADTQYF
TRBV7-2	TRBJ1-2	.	.	TGTGCCAGCAGCTTCGACAGCTATGGCTACACCTTC	CASSFDSYGYTF
TRBV9	TRBJ1-2	.	.	TGTGCCAGCAGCCCCCGGGCGGGCCACCTCTATGGCTACACCTTC	CASSPRAGHLYGYTF
TRBV5-4	TRBJ2-7	TRBD1	.	TGTGCCAGCAGCTTGGGAGGGGGACAGGGGTCTAGGGAGCAGTACTTC	CASSLGGGQGSREQYF
TRBV4-3	TRBJ1-2	.	.	TGCGCCAGCAGCCAGACGGGGAGCTATGGCTACACCTTC	CASSQTGSYGYTF
TRBV5-1	TRBJ1-6	TRBD1	.	TGCGCCAGCAGCAGACGGGACCAGGGGGCTAATTCACCCCTCCACTTT	CASSRRDQGANSPLHF
TRBV19	TRBJ2-3	.	few	TGTGCCAGTAGTATAGGACTAGTGCGCACAGATACGCAGTATTTT	CASSIGLVRTDTQYF
TRBV4-1	TRBJ1-2	.	.	TGCGCCAGCAGCCAAGATCCAGGAAGGGGAGGCTACACCTTC	CASSQDPGRGGYTF
TRBV5-1	TRBJ1-5	.	.	TGCGCCAGCAGCTTGGGGGGAGGCAATCAGCCCCAGCATTTT	CASSLGGGNQPQHF
TRBV5-1	TRBJ1-1	.	once	TGCGCCAGCAGCTTGGAGTATCAGGGTGGAGACACTGAAGCTTTCTTT	CASSLEYQGGDTEAFF
TRBV5-1	TRBJ2-1	TRBD1	.	TGCGCCAGCAGCACTGGACAGGGGGTGTATGAGCAGTTCTTC	CASSTGQGVYEQFF
TRBV29-1	TRBJ2-3	.	.	TGCAGCGTTGATGACACAGGGTTAGATACGCAGTATTTT	CSVDDTGLDTQYF
TRBV5-4	TRBJ2-7	TRBD2	.	TGTGCCAGCAGCTTCGGGCAGCGGGGATCTTACGAGCAGTACTTC	CASSFGQRGSYEQYF
TRBV4-1	TRBJ1-6	.	.	TGCGCCAGCAGCCCTCGAGCGGGTAGCTCCTATAATTCACCCCTCCACTTT	CASSPRAGSSYNSPLHF
TRBV30	TRBJ1-1	TRBD1	.	TGTGCCTGGGGACAGGGGAATGAAGCTTTCTTT	CAWGQGNEAFF
TRBV27	TRBJ2-7	.	.	TGTGCCAGCAGTTTACGAGGGATCACCTACGAGCAGTACTTC	CASSLRGITYEQYF
TRBV29-1	TRBJ2-7	TRBD1	.	TGCAGCGTTGAAGGGGGACAGCCCGACTACGAGCAGTACTTC	CSVEGGQPDYEQYF
TRBV13	TRBJ2-1	TRBD1	once	TGTGCCAGCAGCTTCAGGACAGGGGCAGTCTACAATGAGCAGTTCTTC	CASSFRTGAVYNEQFF
TRBV4-3	TRBJ1-3	TRBD1	.	TGCGCCAGCAGCCAAGGATACCGGGACAGGGGAACCATATATTTT	CASSQGYRDRGTIYF
TRBV9	TRBJ2-5	.	.	TGTGCCAGCAGCGTGAGAGGTACCCAAGAGACCCAGTACTTC	CASSVRGTQETQYF
TRBV5-4	TRBJ2-1	TRBD1	.	TGTGCCAGCAGCTTGGAGGGGGCAGCCTACAATGAGCAGTTCTTC	CASSLEGAAYNEQFF
TRBV5-1	TRBJ2-5	TRBD2	once	TGCGCCAGCAGCTTGGGTAGCGGGGTCCAAGAGACCCAGTACTTC	CASSLGSGVQETQYF
TRBV18	TRBJ2-5	TRBD1	.	TGTGCCAGCTCCCGTAATACCGGGACAGGGAGAGAGACCCAGTACTTC	CASSRNTGTGRETQYF
TRBV6-6	TRBJ2-7	.	.	TGTGCCGTCAGGGAACTCCCCTACGAGCAGTACTTC	CAVRELPYEQYF
TRBV4-2	TRBJ2-1	.	.	TGTGCCAGCAGCCAAGTTTATGGCGGTTCTTACAATGAGCAGTTCTTC	CASSQVYGGSYNEQFF
TRBV25-1	TRBJ2-3	TRBD1	.	TGTGCCAGCAGTGACCGACAGGGACGAAACACAGATACGCAGTATTTT	CASSDRQGRNTDTQYF
TRBV5-8	TRBJ1-6	TRBD1	.	TGTGCCAGCAGCTTGGAAGGGGGCTGGTATTCACCCCTCCACTTT	CASSLEGGWYSPLHF
TRBV9	TRBJ1-4	.	.	TGTGCCAGCAGCGCTGGGAGGGGTGGAGAAAAACTGTTTTTT	CASSAGRGGEKLFF
TRBV7-2	TRBJ1-4	.	.	TGTGCCAGCAGCATAGGCCCAGGGTTCAATGAAAAACTGTTTTTT	CASSIGPGFNEKLFF
TRBV10-2	TRBJ2-1	TRBD2	.	TGCGCCAGCAGTGAGTCGTCCCTAGCGGGGGCTTTTAATGAGCAGTTCTTC	CASSESSLAGAFNEQFF
TRBV10-2	TRBJ2-1	TRBD1	.	TGCGCCAGCCGGGGACAGATAAACCCTCCTTACAATGAGCAGTTCTTC	CASRGQINPPYNEQFF
TRBV5-1	TRBJ1-2	.	.	TGCGCCAGCAGCTTGACCCCTCTCACTGTAGCTAACTATGGCTACACCTTC	CASSLTPLTVANYGYTF
TRBV18	TRBJ2-2	.	.	TGTGCCAGCTCACGTAGCCGGGGATCCGGGGAGCTGTTTTTT	CASSRSRGSGELFF
TRBV27	TRBJ2-7	.	.	TGTGCCAGCAGTTTATTACCGCGCTACGAGCAGTACTTC	CASSLLPRYEQYF